One and the same sample provided the 30 T cell receptor beta chains below, sequenced in a study of T-cell memory formation after mild COVID-19. TCRdb recomputed calls from the 5' RACE reads with MiXCR, one row per CDR3 protein. The sample holds approximately 500,000 distinct CDR3 sequences, nearly 25% seen once. Specimen: PBMCs or a T cell subset sorted from them (not recorded which). All receptors derive from an adult woman who had mild COVID-19 (a few samples of this study predate the infection). Cell type and time point are not known.

This chain connects TRBV14 to TRBJ2-1; either TRBD1 or TRBD2 may fit D (5 bases each). The V gene's germline CDR1 is SGHDN and CDR2 FVKESK. This CDR3 has 16 amino acids. V was clipped by 3 bases and J by 2 bases, with 14 bases between them. The CDR3 region is CASSHLTGTPYNEQFF. In nucleotides, the CDR3 is TGTGCCAGCAGCCACTTAACCGGGACGCCCTACAATGAGCAGTTCTTC.

The rearrangement joins TRBV29-1 to TRBJ2-1; D call uncertain. From germline, CDR1 is SQVTM and CDR2 ANQGSEA. Trimming removed 6 bases from V and 0 bases from J, with 18 bases in between. The CDR3 is 16 residues long. In DNA form, the CDR3 reads TGCAGCGTGGTAAGCTGGACGGTCACCTCCTACAATGAGCAGTTCTTC. Its translation is CSVVSWTVTSYNEQFF.

The chain links TRBV30 to TRBJ1-1; 8 bases align to TRBD1. This CDR3 spans 15 amino acids. With 2 bases clipped from V and 0 bases from J, the junction kept 5 bases outside the gene matches. From germline, CDR1 is GTSNPN and CDR2 SVGIG (reference sequence). The CDR3 sequence: CAWSTRDRLNTEAFF. Written as DNA, the CDR3 is TGTGCCTGGAGTACCCGGGACAGGTTGAACACTGAAGCTTTCTTT. Using reference TRBV30 and TRBJ1-1 for the parts outside the CDR3, the full variable domain is SQTIHQWPATLVQPVGSPLSLECTVEGTSNPNLYWYRQAAGRGLQLLFYSVGIGQISSEVPQNLSASRPQDRQFILSSKKLLLSDSGFYLCAWSTRDRLNTEAFFGQGTRLTVV.

This chain uses TRBV5-1 with TRBJ2-2, with D possibly TRBD2 on 6 matching bases. Germline V gives CDR1 SGHRS, CDR2 YFSETQ. The CDR3 totals 18 residues. V lost 0 bases and J lost 8, with 23 bases in between. Written as DNA, the CDR3 is TGCGCCAGCAGCTTGGGGGGCCTCCGGGACTCCTCACCGGGGGAGCTGTTTTTT. Protein: CASSLGGLRDSSPGELFF. Full variable domain (missing parts from reference TRBV5-1 and TRBJ2-2): KAGVTQTPRYLIKTRGQQVTLSCSPISGHRSVSWYQQTPGQGLQFLFEYFSETQRNKGNFPGRFSGRQFSNSRSEMNVSTLELGDSALYLCASSLGGLRDSSPGELFFGEGSRLTVL.

A few counts support this clonotype. This chain uses TRBV7-9 with TRBJ2-1; D is perhaps TRBD2 (6 bases). Trimming left V 2 bases short and J 6 bases short, with 17 bases between. The CDR3 covers 16 residues. CDR1 is SEHNR, CDR2 FQNEAQ, per germline (reference sequence). The CDR3 here is CASSLSLLARFNEQFF. DNA of the CDR3: TGTGCCAGCAGCTTAAGTTTGCTAGCGAGATTCAATGAGCAGTTCTTC.

This clonotype was counted at least ten times. The chain recombines TRBV12-3 or TRBV12-4 with TRBJ2-7; D not resolved. The CDR3 spans 13 residues. Trimming cost V 3 bases and J 2 bases, with 8 bases left between them. The CDR3: CASSFTGAYEQYF. The CDR3 DNA is TGTGCCAGCAGTTTTACGGGCGCCTACGAGCAGTACTTC.

The chain recombines TRBV4-2 with TRBJ2-7, with TRBD1 matching 9 bases. V was clipped by 1 base and J by 6 bases; unmatched bases: 4. There are 14 residues in the CDR3. Germline CDR1 and CDR2: LGHNA and YNFKEQ. The CDR3 here is CASSQAGQGVEQYF. For the CDR3, the DNA is TGTGCCAGCAGCCAAGCGGGACAGGGTGTCGAGCAGTACTTC.

The rearrangement links TRBV2 to TRBJ2-3; the match to TRBD1 covers 7 bases. Looked up from germline, CDR1 is SNHLY and CDR2 is FYNNEI. The CDR3 runs to 17 residues. V lost 5 bases, J lost 2 bases, and 13 bases stayed unmatched. CDR3 coding DNA: TGTGCCAGCAGTCAAACCCTACGGGACAGATACACAGATACGCAGTATTTT. It yields the protein CASSQTLRDRYTDTQYF.

The chain links TRBV6-1 to TRBJ1-2; no firm D call. There are 14 residues in the CDR3. Germline assignment: CDR1 MNHNS and CDR2 SASEGT. Trimming pared 3 bases from V and 1 base from J, leaving 9 bases between. The CDR3 DNA is TGTGCCAGCAGTGACTTTATTGTTAACTATGGCTACACCTTC. Translated: CASSDFIVNYGYTF.

In DNA form, the CDR3 reads TGTTCTCAACAGGGGACATCCTCTGGGGCCAACGTCCTGACTTTC. It yields the protein CSQQGTSSGANVLTF. The V call is TRBV7-9, the J call TRBJ2-6; 7 bases are shared with TRBD1. Germline V gene sequence: CDR1 SEHNR, CDR2 FQNEAQ (reference sequence). CDR3 length: 15 residues.

The genes are TRBV5-1 and TRBJ1-4, with 10 bases lining up with TRBD1. The CDR3 contains 15 residues. Germline V lookup: CDR1 SGHRS, CDR2 YFSETQ. V shed 3 bases and J 6 bases; nucleotides not matched to a gene: 5. The CDR3 protein is CASSSSGTGDEKLFF. The CDR3 nucleotides are TGCGCCAGCAGCTCGTCCGGGACAGGGGATGAAAAACTGTTTTTT.

V usage is TRBV18 and J usage is TRBJ2-5, with TRBD1 matching over 9 bases. This CDR3 comprises 15 residues. CDR1 KGHSH and CDR2 LQKENI come from the germline V gene. V lost 3 bases, J lost 5 bases, and 7 bases stayed unmatched. CDR3 sequence: CASSPPGTGQETQYF. The CDR3 DNA reads TGTGCCAGCTCACCGCCCGGGACAGGGCAGGAGACCCAGTACTTC.

The chain joins TRBV12-3 or TRBV12-4 to TRBJ1-4, with D uncertain. The CDR3 extends over 14 amino acids. Trimming shortened V by 6 bases and J by 3 bases, and 11 bases separated the two germline ends. The CDR3 reads CASRSRASNEKLFF. The CDR3 DNA sequence: TGTGCCAGCAGGTCCCGGGCCTCTAATGAAAAACTGTTTTTT.

This clonotype was found a few times. The chain has TRBV5-1 and TRBJ1-1; D is unresolved. Trimming removed 0 bases from V and 8 bases from J, with 14 bases in between. Germline CDR1 is SGHRS and CDR2 is YFSETQ. The length of the CDR3 is 14 residues. CDR3 in DNA: TGCGCCAGCAGCTTGGCCTGGAAGGGCTCCGAAGCTTTCTTT. Amino acid sequence: CASSLAWKGSEAFF.

V and J are TRBV7-8 and TRBJ2-7, with TRBD2 matching 9 bases. This CDR3 is built from 15 residues. CDR1 and CDR2 from the germline V gene are SGHVS and FQNEAQ. J was trimmed by 3 bases and V by 0 bases; bases with no gene match: 3. CDR3 DNA sequence: TGTGCCAGCAGCTTAGCCGCGGGAGGGGTCTACGAGCAGTACTTC. This gives the protein CASSLAAGGVYEQYF.

The chain recombines TRBV3-1 with TRBJ1-1; D is unclear. CDR3 length equals 15 residues. Germline loops: CDR1 LGHDT, CDR2 YNNKEL (reference sequence). V lost 3 bases to trimming and J lost 1 base, with 12 bases between them. DNA for the CDR3: TGTGCCAGCAGCCACTTCGCACCAGGGAACACTGAAGCTTTCTTT. Translation: CASSHFAPGNTEAFF.

The chain recombines TRBV6-2 or TRBV6-3 with TRBJ1-3; tentatively, D is TRBD1 (5 bases). The CDR3 has 18 amino acids. Trimming pared 4 bases from V and 4 bases from J, leaving 23 bases between. Per the germline V gene, CDR1 is MNHEY and CDR2 is SVGEGT. CDR3: CASSSEFPTGVKGNTIYF. CDR3 in DNA: TGTGCCAGCAGTTCGGAGTTTCCAACAGGAGTAAAAGGAAACACCATATATTTT.

This clonotype was seen a handful of times. At one boundary the junction diverges from the germline segment, which might be a read error. The genes are TRBV7-7 and TRBJ2-5; D uncertain. The CDR3 totals 14 residues. From germline, CDR1 is SSHAT and CDR2 FNYEAQ (reference sequence). The CDR3 nucleotides are TGTGCTAGCAGCCCGAGAGGCGTCCAAGAGACCCAGTACTTC. Amino acid sequence: CASSPRGVQETQYF.

This chain links TRBV5-1 with TRBJ1-5, with 8 positions matching TRBD1. This CDR3 has 14 residues. Germline assignment: CDR1 SGHRS and CDR2 YFSETQ. Losses at the gene ends were 4 bases for V and 11 bases for J; bases not matched to a gene: 11. The CDR3 sequence: CASSLTGGTHSQHF. CDR3 DNA: TGCGCCAGCAGCCTTACAGGGGGAACTCATTCCCAGCATTTT.

The chain carries TRBV10-3 and TRBJ2-3, with 8 bases aligning to TRBD2. Per the germline V gene, CDR1 is ENHRY and CDR2 is SYGVKD. With V trimmed by 2 bases and J by 2 bases, 6 bases remained unmatched. This CDR3 has 16 amino acids. CDR3 in amino acids: CAISEAAGGPTDTQYF. CDR3 DNA sequence: TGTGCCATCAGTGAGGCGGCGGGGGGACCCACAGATACGCAGTATTTT.

This chain connects TRBV6-1 to TRBJ1-2, with 9 bases that match TRBD1. This CDR3 has 14 residues. J lost 7 bases, V lost 2 bases, and 5 bases had no gene match. Germline CDR1 is MNHNS and CDR2 is SASEGT. Written as DNA, the CDR3 is TGTGCCAGCAGTGAAAACTACAGGGGGCCTGGCTACACCTTC. This sequence encodes CASSENYRGPGYTF.

V is TRBV6-5 and J is TRBJ2-7, with D tentatively TRBD2 (6 bases). The CDR3 consists of 12 residues. V gave up 6 bases and J gave up 3 bases, with 9 bases separating them. The germline CDR1 and CDR2 sequences are MNHEY and SVGAGI. The CDR3 DNA follows: TGTGCCAGCAGGAACGGGGGCTACGAGCAGTACTTC. It yields the protein CASRNGGYEQYF.

Only a few counts were recorded for this clonotype. The chain is built from TRBV27 and TRBJ1-2; a possible D gene is TRBD1 (5 bases). The germline V and J ends were trimmed by 1 base and 7 bases, with 22 bases remaining between them. The germline V gene has CDR1 MNHEY and CDR2 SMNVEV (reference sequence). This CDR3 has 17 amino acids. The CDR3 region has the DNA TGTGCCAGCAGTTTATGGGGACGGCCGAGTATGGGGGTTGGCTACACCTTC. Protein product: CASSLWGRPSMGVGYTF.

The genes are TRBV6-2 or TRBV6-3 and TRBJ2-5; 8 bases map to TRBD2. From germline, CDR1 is MNHEY and CDR2 SVGEGT. V lost 0 bases and J lost 3; bases outside the gene matches: 3. The CDR3 is 15 residues long. CDR3 sequence: CASSYSGLVKETQYF. The CDR3, as DNA: TGTGCCAGCAGTTACTCGGGACTAGTCAAAGAGACCCAGTACTTC.

The chain is built from TRBV7-7 and TRBJ2-3, with D hard to call. The CDR3 runs 13 residues. Trimming left V 5 bases short and J 5 bases short, with 11 bases between. Germline CDR1 reads SSHAT; CDR2 reads FNYEAQ (reference sequence). The CDR3 DNA is TGTGCCAGCAGCCCGTCCCCCATAGATACGCAGTATTTT. This sequence encodes CASSPSPIDTQYF.

This clonotype appeared a few times. This chain connects TRBV4-1 to TRBJ1-6; TRBD1 aligns across 11 bases. Germline assignment: CDR1 MGHRA and CDR2 YSYEKL. This CDR3 region has 15 residues. With V trimmed by 2 bases and J by 10 bases, 4 bases remained unmatched. CDR3 in amino acids: CASSQPGQGESPLHF. The CDR3 nucleotides read TGCGCCAGCAGCCAACCGGGACAGGGGGAATCACCCCTCCACTTT.

This clonotype appeared a few times. The CDR3 loop is CSAREGEAKNIQYF. Written as DNA, the CDR3 is TGCAGTGCTAGAGAAGGGGAGGCCAAAAACATTCAGTACTTC. V and J are TRBV20-1 and TRBJ2-4, with D possibly called TRBD1 or TRBD2 (5 bases each). CDR3 size: 14 residues. Germline CDR1 and CDR2: DFQATT and SNEGSKA (reference sequence). With 0 bases removed from V and 1 base from J, the gap between germline ends came to 7 bases.

This sequence joins TRBV20-1 and TRBJ2-7, with 7 positions matching TRBD2. Trimming at V came to 0 bases and at J to 3 bases, leaving 8 bases not matched to a gene. Germline V CDR1 and CDR2: DFQATT, SNEGSKA (reference sequence). The CDR3 has 15 residues. CDR3 sequence reads: CSARDLGEGVYEQYF. The DNA for the CDR3 is TGCAGTGCTAGAGATTTGGGGGAGGGCGTCTACGAGCAGTACTTC.

This clonotype showed up just once. V usage is TRBV19 and J usage is TRBJ1-5; D is undetermined. Germline V gene sequence: CDR1 LNHDA, CDR2 SQIVND (reference sequence). The CDR3 runs to 13 residues. Trimming left V 7 bases short and J 4 bases short, with 11 bases between. This CDR3 is CASKSSQNQPQHF. DNA for the CDR3: TGTGCCAGTAAGAGCAGCCAAAATCAGCCCCAGCATTTT. Variable domain in full (rest from reference TRBV19 and TRBJ1-5): DGGITQSPKYLFRKEGQNVTLSCEQNLNHDAMYWYRQDPGQGLRLIYYSQIVNDFQKGDIAEGYSVSREKKESFPLTVTSAQKNPTAFYLCASKSSQNQPQHFGDGTRLSIL.

This clonotype was detected only a few times. This rearrangement joins TRBV6-2 or TRBV6-3 to TRBJ2-5; 9 bases are a match to TRBD2. The V gene end was trimmed by 7 bases and the J gene end by 2 bases; junction bases not matched to a gene: 11. Germline lookup yields CDR1 MNHEY and CDR2 SVGEGT. CDR3 length equals 16 residues. The CDR3 sequence: CASTSLAGPKQETQYF. The CDR3 DNA is TGTGCCAGCACCTCTCTAGCGGGGCCAAAGCAAGAGACCCAGTACTTC.